This TCR beta chain stems from a study of blood T cells in healthy people across ages. The germline CDR1 and CDR2 sequences are SGHKS and YYEKEE (reference sequence). V lost 3 bases, J lost 1 base, and 18 bases lay in between. There are 17 residues in the CDR3. PCR was performed a second time for about 7 to 12 cycles using a sample-barcoded 5' primer and a J-beta primer mix. TCRdb used MiXCR to reprocess the 5' RACE reads, holding one entry per CDR3 protein. The data show 450,000 to 700,000 distinct CDR3 sequences, approximately 25% seen once. The sequence derives from a woman aged 70-85 years in good health. The sequenced sample consisted of blood. The chain uses TRBV5-5 and TRBJ2-3, with unresolved D. CDR3 protein: CASSSGRVVTGTDTQYF. The CDR3 DNA is TGTGCCAGCAGCTCGGGCCGAGTAGTGACTGGCACAGATACGCAGTATTTT.